Following are 2 T cell receptor beta chains from one sample sequenced in a study of CD8 T cells in Susac syndrome (dated by TCRdb to the late 2010s). The library was built by means of the immunoSEQ multiplex PCR assay. RNA was extracted using the RNeasy kit, and 0.5 to 1 microgram was reverse transcribed with random hexamers. TCRdb applied fastp at Q25 and MiXCR to the public reads, then kept only in-frame beta chains. Every distinct CDR3 protein forms one entry, paired with its most common genes and DNA. Recorded for this sample are some 190,000 distinct CDR3 sequences; 95% of them occurred a single time. The ten biggest clones cover 0.093% of the sample. Sequenced input: CD4+ T cells from PBMCs. These receptors were collected from a human donor with multiple sclerosis.

The chain recombines TRBV3-1 with TRBJ2-3; 10 nucleotides align to TRBD1. The CDR3 is 15 amino acids. Germline V gene data show CDR1 as LGHDT and CDR2 as YNNKEL (reference sequence). The V segment lost 5 bases and the J segment 4 bases; nucleotides outside the gene matches: 6. The chain's CDR3 is CASSGRDRGADTQYF. CDR3 nucleotide sequence: TGTGCCAGCAGCGGCCGGGACAGGGGTGCAGATACGCAGTATTTT.

Note on this clonotype: A read error may produce the germline difference seen at one junction end. The chain uses TRBV28 and TRBJ2-5; D uncertain. This CDR3 region has 13 residues. From germline, CDR1 is MDHEN and CDR2 SYDVKM. This CDR3 is CASNLDRQETQYF. The DNA of the CDR3 is TGTGCCAGCAATTTAGACCGCCAAGAGACCCAGTACTTC.